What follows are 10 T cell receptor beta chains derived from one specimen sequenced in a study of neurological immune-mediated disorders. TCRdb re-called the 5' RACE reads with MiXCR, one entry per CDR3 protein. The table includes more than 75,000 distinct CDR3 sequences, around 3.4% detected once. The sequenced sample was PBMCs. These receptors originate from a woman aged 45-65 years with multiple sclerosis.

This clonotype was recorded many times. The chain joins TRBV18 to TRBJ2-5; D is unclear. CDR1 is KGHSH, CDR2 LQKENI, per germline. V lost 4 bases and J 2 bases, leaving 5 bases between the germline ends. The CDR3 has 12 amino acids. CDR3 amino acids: CASSRRQETQYF. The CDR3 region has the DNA TGTGCCAGCTCACGTCGACAAGAGACCCAGTACTTC.

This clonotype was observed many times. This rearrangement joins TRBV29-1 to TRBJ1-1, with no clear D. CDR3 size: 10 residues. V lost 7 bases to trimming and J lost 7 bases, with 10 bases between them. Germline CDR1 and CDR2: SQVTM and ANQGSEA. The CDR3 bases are TGCAGCGCTCAAGGGTATGAAGCTTTCTTT. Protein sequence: CSAQGYEAFF.

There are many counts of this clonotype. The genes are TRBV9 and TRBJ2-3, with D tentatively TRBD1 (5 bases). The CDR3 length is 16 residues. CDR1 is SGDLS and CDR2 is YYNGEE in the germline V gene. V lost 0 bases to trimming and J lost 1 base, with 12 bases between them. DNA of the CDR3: TGTGCCAGCAGCGTAGCTAGGGGTGGCGGCACAGATACGCAGTATTTT. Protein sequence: CASSVARGGGTDTQYF.

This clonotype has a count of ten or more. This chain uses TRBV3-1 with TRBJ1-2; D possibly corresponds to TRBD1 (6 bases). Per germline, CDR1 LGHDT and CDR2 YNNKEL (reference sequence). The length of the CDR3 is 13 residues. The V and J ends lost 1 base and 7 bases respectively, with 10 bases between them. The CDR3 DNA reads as TGTGCCAGCAGCCAAGGGAGGGGGGTTGGCTACACCTTC. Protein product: CASSQGRGVGYTF.

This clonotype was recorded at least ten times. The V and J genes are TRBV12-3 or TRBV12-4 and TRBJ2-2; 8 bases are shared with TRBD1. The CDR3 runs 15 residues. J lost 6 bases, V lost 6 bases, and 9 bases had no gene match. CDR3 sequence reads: CASSPGQGRAGELFF. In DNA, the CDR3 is TGTGCCAGCAGCCCCGGACAGGGTAGGGCCGGGGAGCTGTTTTTT.

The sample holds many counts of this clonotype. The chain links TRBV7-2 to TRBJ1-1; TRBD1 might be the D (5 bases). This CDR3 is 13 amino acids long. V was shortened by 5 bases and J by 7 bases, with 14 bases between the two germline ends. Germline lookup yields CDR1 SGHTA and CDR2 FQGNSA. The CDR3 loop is CASSTGTPREAFF. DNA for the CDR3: TGTGCCAGCAGCACCGGGACGCCCCGTGAAGCTTTCTTT.

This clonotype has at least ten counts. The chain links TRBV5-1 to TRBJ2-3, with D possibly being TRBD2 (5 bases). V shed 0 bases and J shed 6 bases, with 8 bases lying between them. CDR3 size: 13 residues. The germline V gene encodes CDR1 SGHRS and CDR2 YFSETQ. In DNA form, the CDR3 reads TGCGCCAGCAGCTTGGCGACGGGGGATACGCAGTATTTT. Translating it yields CASSLATGDTQYF.

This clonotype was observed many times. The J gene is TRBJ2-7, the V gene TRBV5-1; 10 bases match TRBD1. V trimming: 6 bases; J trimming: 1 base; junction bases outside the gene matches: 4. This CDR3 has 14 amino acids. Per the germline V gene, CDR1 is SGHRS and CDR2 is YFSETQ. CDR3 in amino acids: CASMRDRGSYEQYF. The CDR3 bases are TGCGCCAGCATGCGGGACAGGGGTTCCTACGAGCAGTACTTC.

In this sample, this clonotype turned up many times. This chain's CDR3 is CASSLRGVYEQYF. DNA of the CDR3: TGTGCCAGCAGCCTGCGGGGGGTCTACGAGCAGTACTTC. The chain employs TRBV7-2 and TRBJ2-7; 8 bases map to TRBD2. V dropped 5 bases and J dropped 3; count of bases not matched to a gene: 3. Germline CDR1 reads SGHTA; CDR2 reads FQGNSA. The CDR3 consists of 13 residues.

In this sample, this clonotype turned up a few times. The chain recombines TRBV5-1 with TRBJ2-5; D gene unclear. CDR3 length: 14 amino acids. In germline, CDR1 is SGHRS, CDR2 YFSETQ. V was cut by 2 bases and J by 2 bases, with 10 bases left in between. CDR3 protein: CASSFDTLQETQYF. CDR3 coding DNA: TGCGCCAGCAGCTTCGACACGTTACAAGAGACCCAGTACTTC.